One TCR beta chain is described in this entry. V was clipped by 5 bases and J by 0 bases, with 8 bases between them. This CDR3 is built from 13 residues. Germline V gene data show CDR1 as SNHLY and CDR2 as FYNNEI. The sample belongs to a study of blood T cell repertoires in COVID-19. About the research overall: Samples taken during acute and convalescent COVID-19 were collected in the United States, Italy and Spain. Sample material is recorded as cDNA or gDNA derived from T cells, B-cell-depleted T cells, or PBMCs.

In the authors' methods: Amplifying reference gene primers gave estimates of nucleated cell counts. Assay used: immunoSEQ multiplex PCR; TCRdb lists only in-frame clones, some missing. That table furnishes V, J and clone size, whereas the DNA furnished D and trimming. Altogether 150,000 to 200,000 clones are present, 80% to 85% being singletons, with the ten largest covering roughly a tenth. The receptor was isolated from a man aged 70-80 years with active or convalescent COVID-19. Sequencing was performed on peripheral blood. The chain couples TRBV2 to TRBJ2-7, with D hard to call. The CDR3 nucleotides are TGTGCCAGCAGTCTGTGGAGCTCCTACGAGCAGTACTTC. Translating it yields CASSLWSSYEQYF.